This T cell receptor (beta chain) was captured in a study of control samples from healthy donors and cancer patients. Assay used: immunoSEQ multiplex PCR; TCRdb lists only in-frame clones, some missing. Of roughly 86,000 clones in the sample, 91% were seen once. This CDR3 is built from 14 residues. CDR1 and CDR2 (germline): SGHTA, FQGNSA. Trimming took 5 bases from V and 5 from J, leaving 15 bases between them. The source of this sequence is a man aged 30-40 years in good health. This chain connects TRBV7-2 to TRBJ2-5; maybe TRBD2 (6 bases). Material for sequencing was blood. The CDR3 sequence is CASSPRAGRETQYF. The CDR3 DNA is TGTGCCAGCAGCCCTAGGGCGGGGAGGGAGACCCAGTACTTC.